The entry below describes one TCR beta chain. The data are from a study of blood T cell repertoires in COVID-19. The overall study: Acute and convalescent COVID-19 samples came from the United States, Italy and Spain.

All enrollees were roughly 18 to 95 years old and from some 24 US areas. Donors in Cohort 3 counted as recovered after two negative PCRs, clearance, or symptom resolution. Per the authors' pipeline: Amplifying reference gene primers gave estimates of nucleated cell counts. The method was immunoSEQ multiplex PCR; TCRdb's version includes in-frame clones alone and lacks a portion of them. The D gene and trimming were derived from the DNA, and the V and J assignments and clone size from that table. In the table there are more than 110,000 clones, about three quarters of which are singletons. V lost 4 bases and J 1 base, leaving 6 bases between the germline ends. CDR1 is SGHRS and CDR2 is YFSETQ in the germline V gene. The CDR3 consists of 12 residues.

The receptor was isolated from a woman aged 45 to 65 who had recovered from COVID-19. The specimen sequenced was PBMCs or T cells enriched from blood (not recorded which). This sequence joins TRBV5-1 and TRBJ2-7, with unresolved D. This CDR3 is CASSTTSYEQYF. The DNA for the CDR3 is TGCGCCAGCAGCACCACATCCTACGAGCAGTACTTC.